The rows below give T cell receptor beta chains drawn from one sample of a study of cytomegalovirus exposure and HLA in healthy donors. This table comes from immunoSEQ multiplex PCR, and its TCRdb copy is limited to in-frame clones, with some not included. This sample yields roughly 180,000 clones, of which about 80% are seen a single time; less than 9% belongs to the top ten. Sequenced input: PBMCs. These receptor sequences come from a man aged 18-30 years in good health and CMV-seropositive. Both conserved end residues are part of each CDR3. Each record gives: V gene, J gene, D gene, clone size, CDR3 protein, CDR3 DNA. A D gene is named only where the DNA matches it firmly. Not every row has a clone size; where given, it reads once, few, many or a size class.

TRBV27	TRBJ1-2	NA	NA	CASSPLGVHYGYTF	TGTGCCAGCAGTCCCCTCGGGGTACACTATGGCTACACCTTC
TRBV6-1	TRBJ1-4	TRBD1	once	CASSEDSGTGNEKLFF	TGTGCCAGCAGTGAAGACTCCGGGACAGGGAATGAAAAACTGTTTTTT
TRBV2	TRBJ2-3	TRBD1	once	CASSASYRDRGLDTQYF	TGTGCCAGCAGTGCCTCCTACCGGGACAGGGGGCTGGATACGCAGTATTTT
TRBV9	TRBJ2-3	TRBD2	NA	CASSVDPSGRLGDTQYF	TGTGCCAGCAGCGTAGACCCTAGCGGGAGATTAGGAGATACGCAGTATTTT
TRBV7-9	TRBJ2-7	NA	NA	CASSALGGSAYEQYF	TGTGCCAGCAGCGCCCTGGGGGGTTCCGCTTACGAGCAGTACTTC
TRBV27	TRBJ2-7	NA	NA	CASSLQAGSSYEQYF	TGTGCCAGCAGTTTACAGGCGGGAAGCTCCTACGAGCAGTACTTC
TRBV9	TRBJ2-1	NA	NA	CASSVRTGSYNEQFF	TGTGCCAGCAGCGTCCGTACAGGATCTTACAATGAGCAGTTCTTC
TRBV5-4	TRBJ2-2	NA	NA	CASSIDTPQAGELFF	TGTGCCAGCAGCATCGACACTCCTCAGGCCGGGGAGCTGTTTTTT
TRBV10-2	TRBJ1-1	NA	NA	CASRDRQVMNTEAFF	TGCGCCAGCAGGGACCGACAGGTCATGAACACTGAAGCTTTCTTT
TRBV2	TRBJ2-3	NA	NA	CASSEAPGITDTQYF	TGTGCCAGCAGTGAAGCGCCGGGAATCACAGATACGCAGTATTTT
TRBV7-2	TRBJ1-4	NA	NA	CASSLGGSNEKLFF	TGTGCCAGCAGCTTAGGAGGGTCTAATGAAAAACTGTTTTTT
TRBV6-6	TRBJ2-5	TRBD2	NA	CASSYLAGGQGETQYF	TGTGCCAGCAGTTACCTAGCGGGAGGCCAGGGGGAGACCCAGTACTTC
TRBV28	TRBJ1-5	NA	NA	CASSLSLLSQPQHF	TGTGCCAGCAGTTTATCCCTATTGAGCCAGCCCCAGCATTTT
TRBV5-4	TRBJ1-2	NA	once	CASGGEFRYGYTF	TGTGCCAGTGGAGGGGAGTTCCGTTATGGCTACACCTTC
TRBV9	TRBJ2-1	TRBD1	once	CASSPQTGSSYNEQFF	TGTGCCAGCAGCCCTCAGACAGGGAGCTCCTACAATGAGCAGTTCTTC
TRBV4-3	TRBJ2-3	NA	NA	CASSQDRLDGSGDTQYF	TGCGCCAGCAGCCAAGATCGGCTAGACGGGAGTGGGGATACGCAGTATTTT
TRBV2	TRBJ1-4	NA	NA	CASRKPKYEKLFF	TGTGCCAGCAGAAAGCCAAAGTATGAAAAACTGTTTTTT
TRBV28	TRBJ1-1	NA	NA	CASSRQVEAFF	TGTGCCAGCAGTAGACAGGTTGAAGCTTTCTTT
TRBV19	TRBJ1-2	NA	once	CASSLWTEYGYTF	TGTGCCAGTAGTCTTTGGACAGAGTATGGCTACACCTTC
TRBV7-6	TRBJ2-7	NA	once	CASSLSGGGGTASYEQYF	TGTGCCAGCAGCTTAAGCGGGGGAGGGGGGACAGCCTCCTACGAGCAGTACTTC
TRBV18	TRBJ1-5	NA	NA	CASSVNLDQPQHF	TGTGCCAGCTCCGTAAATCTAGATCAGCCCCAGCATTTT
TRBV9	TRBJ2-1	TRBD2	NA	CASSVVGTSVNNEQFF	TGTGCCAGCAGCGTAGTAGGGACTAGCGTTAACAATGAGCAGTTCTTC
TRBV11-2	TRBJ2-1	NA	once	CASSLSQNEQFF	TGTGCCAGCAGCTTGTCCCAGAATGAGCAGTTCTTC
TRBV6-6	TRBJ2-7	TRBD1	NA	CASSLTGEFVVYEQYF	TGTGCCAGCAGTCTGACAGGGGAATTCGTCGTCTACGAGCAGTACTTC
TRBV5-8	TRBJ2-7	NA	NA	CASSRTTQYEQYF	TGTGCCAGCAGCCGAACGACACAGTACGAGCAGTACTTC
TRBV6-4	TRBJ2-1	NA	NA	CASSDSGDYNEQFF	TGTGCCAGCAGTGACTCTGGAGATTACAATGAGCAGTTCTTC
TRBV30	TRBJ1-1	NA	NA	CAWSPGLRRPEAFF	TGTGCCTGGAGTCCAGGACTTAGGCGGCCTGAAGCTTTCTTT
TRBV5-1	TRBJ2-1	NA	NA	CASSLVLGQYNEQFF	TGCGCCAGCAGCTTGGTACTAGGGCAGTACAATGAGCAGTTCTTC
TRBV29-1	TRBJ2-3	NA	once	CSVRSDTQYF	TGCAGCGTTCGTTCTGATACGCAGTATTTT
TRBV7-9	TRBJ2-5	NA	once	CASSHRQLVTQYF	TGTGCCAGCAGCCACAGGCAGTTAGTGACCCAGTACTTC
TRBV16	TRBJ2-5	NA	NA	CASSPPRETQYF	TGTGCCAGCAGCCCCCCTCGGGAGACCCAGTACTTC
TRBV2	TRBJ1-1	TRBD1	NA	CASSQDRHTEAFF	TGTGCCAGCAGCCAGGACAGGCACACTGAAGCTTTCTTT
TRBV15	TRBJ2-3	TRBD2	few	CATSRTRTSGSSDTQYF	TGTGCCACCAGCAGAACCCGGACTAGCGGGAGTTCAGATACGCAGTATTTT
TRBV14	TRBJ2-5	TRBD2	NA	CASSPRVLAGGIRETQYF	TGTGCCAGCAGCCCCCGGGTACTAGCGGGAGGTATCAGGGAGACCCAGTACTTC
TRBV27	TRBJ2-7	TRBD2	NA	CASSFGREQYF	TGTGCCAGCAGTTTCGGGAGGGAGCAGTACTTC
TRBV7-6	TRBJ1-2	TRBD1	few	CASSSSTGGDGHTF	TGTGCCAGCAGCTCCTCGACAGGGGGAGATGGCCACACCTTC
TRBV27	TRBJ2-4	TRBD2	NA	CASSLGPGTSGAKNIQYF	TGTGCCAGCAGTCTAGGACCCGGGACTAGCGGAGCCAAAAACATTCAGTACTTC
TRBV7-9	TRBJ2-7	TRBD2	once	CASSSQTASGYAYEQYF	TGTGCCAGCAGCTCACAAACGGCTAGCGGGTATGCCTACGAGCAGTACTTC
TRBV2	TRBJ1-4	NA	once	CASSEIRPGTYAEKLFF	TGTGCCAGCAGTGAAATCCGGCCCGGGACATACGCCGAAAAACTGTTTTTT
TRBV27	TRBJ1-1	NA	NA	CASSFGLGTEAFF	TGTGCCAGCAGTTTCGGGTTAGGCACTGAAGCTTTCTTT
TRBV7-2	TRBJ2-7	NA	few	CASSWNGVSEQYF	TGTGCCAGCAGTTGGAACGGGGTTAGCGAGCAGTACTTC
TRBV19	TRBJ2-7	NA	NA	CASSQTVTYEQYF	TGTGCCAGTAGCCAGACAGTAACCTACGAGCAGTACTTC
TRBV5-1	TRBJ2-2	TRBD2	NA	CASSIGTSAGELFF	TGCGCCAGCAGCATCGGGACTAGCGCCGGGGAGCTGTTTTTT
TRBV5-1	TRBJ2-1	TRBD2	once	CASSSLAPSSYNEQFF	TGCGCCAGCAGCTCACTAGCGCCTAGCTCCTACAATGAGCAGTTCTTC
TRBV4-2	TRBJ1-4	TRBD1	NA	CASSPSGTGDEKLFF	TGTGCCAGCAGCCCTTCCGGGACAGGGGATGAAAAACTGTTTTTT
TRBV30	TRBJ2-7	TRBD2	NA	CAWNGGGNEQYF	TGTGCCTGGAATGGCGGGGGGAACGAGCAGTACTTC
TRBV14	TRBJ2-1	TRBD2	NA	CASSSLGLAFNEQFF	TGTGCCAGCAGCTCCCTGGGACTAGCGTTTAATGAGCAGTTCTTC
TRBV30	TRBJ2-7	NA	NA	CAWSVQVSDEQYF	TGTGCCTGGAGTGTGCAGGTATCGGACGAGCAGTACTTC
TRBV6-5	TRBJ2-1	TRBD2	NA	CASSYSGGSSYNEQFF	TGTGCCAGCAGTTACTCCGGCGGGAGCTCCTACAATGAGCAGTTCTTC
TRBV5-1	TRBJ1-5	NA	NA	CASSLGGEEGQPQHF	TGCGCCAGCAGCTTGGGGGGGGAGGAGGGTCAGCCCCAGCATTTT
TRBV27	TRBJ2-1	NA	NA	CASVLEQFF	TGTGCCAGCGTCCTCGAGCAGTTCTTC
TRBV10-3	TRBJ1-4	TRBD1	NA	CAARAGTDEEKLFF	TGTGCCGCCAGAGCCGGGACAGACGAAGAAAAACTGTTTTTT
TRBV5-4	TRBJ2-1	TRBD2	NA	CAAAGGLANNEQFF	TGTGCCGCCGCAGGAGGACTAGCAAACAATGAGCAGTTCTTC
TRBV9	TRBJ2-7	NA	NA	CASSTLDTAEAEQYF	TGTGCCAGCAGCACTCTGGACACGGCCGAAGCCGAGCAGTACTTC
TRBV7-2	TRBJ2-1	TRBD1	few	CASSTQGTGGVEQFF	TGTGCCAGCAGCACACAAGGGACAGGGGGCGTTGAGCAGTTCTTC
TRBV7-8	TRBJ2-7	TRBD2	NA	CASSWTSGSEQYF	TGTGCCAGCAGTTGGACTAGCGGGAGCGAGCAGTACTTC